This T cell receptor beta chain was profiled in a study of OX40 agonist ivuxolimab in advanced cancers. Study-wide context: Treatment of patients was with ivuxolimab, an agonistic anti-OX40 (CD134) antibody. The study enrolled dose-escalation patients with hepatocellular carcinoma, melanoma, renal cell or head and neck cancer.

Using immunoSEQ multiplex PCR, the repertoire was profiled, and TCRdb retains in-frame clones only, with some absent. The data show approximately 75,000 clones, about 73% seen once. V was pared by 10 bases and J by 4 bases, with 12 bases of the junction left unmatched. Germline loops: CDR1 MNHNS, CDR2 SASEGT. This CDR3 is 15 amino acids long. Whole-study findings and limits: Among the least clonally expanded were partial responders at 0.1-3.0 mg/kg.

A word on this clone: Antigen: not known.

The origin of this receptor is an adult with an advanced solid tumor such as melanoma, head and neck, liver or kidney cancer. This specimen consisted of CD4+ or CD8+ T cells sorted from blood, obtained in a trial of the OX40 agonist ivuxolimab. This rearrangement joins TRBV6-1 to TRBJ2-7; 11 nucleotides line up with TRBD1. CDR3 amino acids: CATVVPGTGGYEQYF. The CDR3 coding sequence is TGTGCCACTGTTGTCCCCGGGACAGGGGGTTACGAGCAGTACTTC.